This T cell receptor (beta chain) was identified during a study of blood T cells in healthy people across ages. CDR1 is ENHRY and CDR2 is SYGVKD in the germline V gene. The V segment lost 7 bases and the J segment 5 bases; nucleotides outside the gene matches: 1. There are 12 residues in the CDR3. Each sample yielded at least 7 million isolated PBMCs. For the second PCR, which ran for about 7 to 11 cycles, a sample-barcoded 5' primer and a J-beta primer mix were used. Each of the cDNA molecules was tagged by a template-switch adaptor with 12 random nucleotides. Each CDR3 protein gets one entry after TCRdb re-called the 5' RACE reads with MiXCR. This table holds under 2 million distinct CDR3 sequences, almost 35% found once.

Sequenced sample: blood. The chain combines TRBV10-3 with TRBJ2-5; 10 bases agree with TRBD1. This clonotype was sampled from a woman in her 30s in good health. Here the CDR3 reads CAIKGQGETQYF. CDR3 nucleotide sequence: TGTGCCATCAAGGGACAGGGGGAGACCCAGTACTTC.